This is a list of T cell receptor beta chains from one sample in a study of blood T cell repertoires in COVID-19. Assay used: immunoSEQ multiplex PCR; TCRdb lists only in-frame clones, some missing. Of 180,000 or so clones in the sample, 65% to 90% were seen once. The sequenced sample consisted of PBMCs or T cells enriched from blood (not recorded which). Receptors originate from a man between 50 and 59 years old who had recovered from COVID-19. The CDR3 runs from the conserved cysteine through the conserved F or W. Each record gives: V gene, J gene, clone size, D gene, CDR3 protein, CDR3 DNA. A D gene is named only where the DNA matches it firmly. Part of the rows lack a size; the others show once, few, many or a class for expanded clones.

TRBV28	TRBJ2-5	once	TRBD2	CASSLRGRAGAYQETQYF	TGTGCCAGCAGTTTACGAGGTCGAGCGGGGGCCTACCAAGAGACCCAGTACTTC
TRBV6-5	TRBJ1-1	few	-	CATSGTHFRNTEAFF	TGTGCCACCTCCGGGACACACTTTCGGAACACTGAAGCTTTCTTT
TRBV27	TRBJ2-5	-	-	CASRTTGTQYF	TGTGCCAGCAGAACAACAGGGACCCAGTACTTC
TRBV3-1/TRBV3-2	TRBJ1-3	-	TRBD1	CASSQGILGTAFGNTIYF	TGTGCCAGCAGCCAAGGAATTCTGGGGACAGCTTTTGGAAACACCATATATTTT
TRBV2	TRBJ1-3	-	-	CASSTDYSGNTIYF	TGTGCCAGCAGTACAGATTACTCTGGAAACACCATATATTTT
TRBV4-1	TRBJ2-3	-	-	CASSRGQGGDTQYF	TGCGCCAGCAGCCGGGGGCAGGGGGGAGATACGCAGTATTTT
TRBV14	TRBJ1-1	-	-	CASSRMGLDITEAFF	TGTGCCAGCAGCCGTATGGGGCTGGATATCACTGAAGCTTTCTTT
TRBV30	TRBJ1-2	-	-	CAWRGAGQYGYTF	TGTGCCTGGAGAGGGGCAGGACAGTATGGCTACACCTTC
TRBV6-1	TRBJ1-4	-	-	CASSEPFRKFNEKLFF	TGTGCCAGCAGTGAACCTTTCAGAAAGTTTAATGAAAAACTGTTTTTT
TRBV7-8	TRBJ2-7	-	TRBD1	CASSPRTGVTHEQYF	TGTGCCAGCAGCCCCCGGACAGGGGTTACCCACGAGCAGTACTTC
TRBV28	TRBJ1-3	-	TRBD1	CASSGQGGGNTIYF	TGTGCCAGCAGTGGACAGGGGGGCGGAAACACCATATATTTT
TRBV28	TRBJ1-2	-	-	CASSSESGGGDGYTF	TGTGCCAGCAGTTCTGAGTCAGGAGGAGGGGATGGCTACACCTTC
TRBV6-5	TRBJ2-3	few	-	CASSQGGAVGDTQYF	TGTGCCAGCAGCCAAGGGGGGGCGGTCGGAGATACGCAGTATTTT
TRBV9	TRBJ2-5	-	TRBD2	CASSFRLAGQETQYF	TGTGCCAGCAGCTTCAGACTAGCGGGGCAAGAGACCCAGTACTTC
TRBV6-5	TRBJ1-6	once	TRBD1	CASRGQGLSSPLHF	TGTGCCAGCAGAGGACAGGGGTTAAGTTCACCCCTCCACTTT
TRBV30	TRBJ1-5	-	-	CAWSPFRGDQPQHF	TGTGCCTGGAGTCCGTTCAGGGGAGATCAGCCCCAGCATTTT
TRBV6-1	TRBJ1-1	-	-	CASSENLITEAFF	TGTGCCAGCAGTGAGAACTTAATCACTGAAGCTTTCTTT
TRBV6-1	TRBJ2-1	-	-	CASSEWAGYNEQFF	TGTGCCAGCAGTGAATGGGCGGGTTACAATGAGCAGTTCTTC
TRBV6-5	TRBJ2-5	once	TRBD2	CASSYGRSGGQETQYF	TGTGCCAGCAGTTACGGCCGTAGCGGGGGCCAAGAGACCCAGTACTTC
TRBV10-3	TRBJ1-1	-	TRBD1	CAISAGQGSETEAFF	TGTGCCATCAGTGCCGGACAGGGTAGTGAAACTGAAGCTTTCTTT